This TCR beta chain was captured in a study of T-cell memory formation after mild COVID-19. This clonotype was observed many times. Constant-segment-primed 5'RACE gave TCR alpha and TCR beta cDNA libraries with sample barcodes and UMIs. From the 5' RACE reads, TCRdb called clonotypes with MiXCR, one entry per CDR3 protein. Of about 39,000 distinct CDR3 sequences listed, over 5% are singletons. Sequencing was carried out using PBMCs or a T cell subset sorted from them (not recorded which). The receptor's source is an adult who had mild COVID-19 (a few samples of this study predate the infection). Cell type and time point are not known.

CDR3 bases: TGCGCCAGCAGCTACCGGCCAGGGGCCGGGGAGCTGTTTTTT. It translates to CASSYRPGAGELFF. The chain has TRBV5-1 and TRBJ2-2; TRBD1 is a possible D gene (6 bases). Germline V CDR1 and CDR2: SGHRS, YFSETQ. V lost 3 bases and J 6 bases, leaving 12 bases between the germline ends. This CDR3 contains 14 residues.